Reported below is one T cell receptor (beta chain). This clonotype has ten or more counts. Its antigen remains undetermined. The sample holds no much larger clone one base away, and base qualities are not on file. T cells were expanded from blood mononuclear cells for 3 days with either the anti-CD3 antibody OKT3 or CD3/CD28 Dynabeads. The culture conditions for expanded T cells were RPMI 1640 plus 10% fetal bovine serum, recombinant human IL-2 (about 97 IU/ml) and IL-7 (around 4.7 ng/ml). Each coculture mixed 5 x 10^4 target cells and 5 x 10^4 normal T cells with bispecific antibody in roughly 95 ul and was incubated at 37 degrees C for less than 20 hours. Each bispecific antibody was composed of two single-chain variable fragments, which were expressed in a single-chain diabody format with a His tag. Healthy human donors supplied the effector T cells, with peripheral blood mononuclear cells isolated from leukapheresis samples using Ficoll density gradient centrifugation.

The data were obtained in a study of beta chain bispecific antibodies for T cell cancers (dated by TCRdb to about 2021). Context from the whole study: After T cells from healthy donors were cocultured with bispecific antibodies and T cell leukemia lines, the researchers used TRBV sequencing of the cells that survived to measure how much each TRBV family was depleted. On the cell surface, TRBV12 (TRBV12-3) was expressed by Jurkat cells, whereas TRBV5-5 was expressed by HPB-ALL cells. Beyond this particular receptor, the publication reports: Cross-reactivity of the anti-TRBV5-5 antibody with TRBV5-6 was attributed to high sequence similarity between the two genes. Every sequenced sample was a mix of normal T cells and leukemia cell line cells, and most of the targeted TRBV signal originated from the leukemia cells instead of the normal T cells.

Compared with germline, V lacks 8 bases and J lacks 6 bases; bases without a gene match: 2. CDR3 length: 13 amino acids, cysteine to phenylalanine. Of all the DNA, just the CDR3 is kept, 39 bases in frame from base 1. From a lookup of the germline V gene (reference sequence), CDR1 and CDR2 are LNHDA and SQIVND. Unique molecular identifier barcodes were incorporated into the libraries and were used for clonotype quantification. Qiagen AllPrep DNA/RNA Micro kits were used to isolate total RNA, and an Agilent TapeStation was used to check RNA quality. TCR beta libraries were built by 5' RACE: cDNA synthesis followed by two PCR steps using TCR beta constant-region gene-specific primers. TCR beta libraries were sequenced on an Illumina MiSeq platform. On the authors' methods: MIGEC, MiXCR and VDJtools were used for read processing. Clonotype frequency was calculated as the fraction of unique molecular identifiers assigned to a given clonotype among all unique molecular identifiers in the sample. Nonfunctional TRBV genes classified in IMGT as pseudogenes or open reading frames, such as TRBV1, TRBV12-1 and TRBV21, were excluded. TCRdb applied fastp at Q25 and MiXCR to the public reads, then kept only in-frame beta chains. Identical CDR3 protein sequences are pooled into one entry, listed with their most common genes and DNA. TCRdb, not the authors, supplied the V and J calls. This sample gives tens of thousands of distinct CDR3 sequences in total; under 3% of them show up just once. The ten largest clones capture 30% of the sample.

Sequencing was performed on healthy donor T cells cultured with leukemia cells. In this chain, TRBV19 is recombined with TRBJ2-2, and 11 junction bases match TRBD2. The sequence came from a human donor in good health. Some clones in this sample may be carry-over from other donors' samples. The DNA reads as follows: TGTGCCAGTTTTAGCGGGGGGGCCGGGGAGCTGTTTTTT. This is translated as CASFSGGAGELFF.